A single sample gave rise to the 30 T cell receptor beta chains below, sequenced in a study of identifying expanded T cells in peripheral blood (dated by TCRdb to between 2017 and 2020). Library generation was performed with the immunoSEQ multiplex PCR assay. TCRdb retrieved this table from immuneACCESS and kept in-frame rearrangements only. Not all clones are present; in checked studies, unresolved V genes account for under half, and no reason is known for the remainder. The sample table holds 100,000 or so clones, of which about 91% were seen once. 13% to 15% of the sample is held by the ten biggest clonotypes. Sequencing used blood. The receptors here all came from a person between 18 and 75 years old in good health.

V usage is TRBV4-3 and J usage is TRBJ1-3; D is unresolved. The CDR3 sequence is 14 residues long. Germline CDR1 LGHNA, CDR2 YSLEER. V was trimmed by 3 bases and J by 7 bases, leaving 13 bases between them. CDR3 sequence: CASSHQRFPNTIYF. The CDR3 DNA sequence: TGCGCCAGCAGCCACCAGAGGTTCCCGAACACCATATATTTT.

The V gene is TRBV4-2, the J gene TRBJ2-1; 8 nucleotides align to TRBD2. With V trimmed by 2 bases and J by 7 bases, 13 bases remained unmatched. This CDR3 is 17 amino acids long. The germline CDR1 and CDR2 sequences are LGHNA and YNFKEQ. CDR3 DNA sequence: TGTGCCAGCAGCCAAACTCCGGGACTAGACCCTTGGAATGAGCAGTTCTTC. Residues: CASSQTPGLDPWNEQFF.

This rearrangement joins TRBV4-3 to TRBJ2-2, with D unclear. Germline CDR1 is LGHNA and CDR2 is YSLEER. The V and J ends lost 0 bases and 4 bases respectively, with 9 bases between them. The CDR3 is 15 amino acids. CDR3 residues: CASSQERRATGELFF. CDR3 DNA sequence: TGCGCCAGCAGCCAAGAGAGAAGAGCCACCGGGGAGCTGTTTTTT.

As for this clone: At one of its ends the junction is not consistent with the germline gene, which may arise from a read error. The chain uses TRBV7-7 and TRBJ1-5; no clear D gene. This CDR3 spans 12 amino acids. Germline CDR1 and CDR2: SSHAT and FNYEAQ (reference sequence). Here the CDR3 reads CAGSLRDQPQHF. The DNA for the CDR3 is TGTGCCGGCAGTCTCCGCGATCAGCCCCAGCATTTT.

The V gene is TRBV2, the J gene TRBJ1-5, with D maybe TRBD1 (6 bases). The V end lost 4 bases, the J end lost 0 bases, and 10 bases lay between the germline ends. Looked up from germline, CDR1 is SNHLY and CDR2 is FYNNEI. The CDR3 extends over 15 amino acids. CDR3 sequence reads: CASSVGGYSNQPQHF. The DNA for the CDR3 is TGTGCCAGCAGTGTAGGGGGTTATAGCAATCAGCCCCAGCATTTT.

The chain uses TRBV7-9 and TRBJ2-1; D perhaps matches TRBD1 (5 bases). This CDR3 is 14 amino acids long. In germline, CDR1 is SEHNR, CDR2 FQNEAQ (reference sequence). The germline V and J ends were trimmed by 1 base and 10 bases, with 14 bases remaining between them. The CDR3: CASSLDAGWLEQFF. In DNA, the CDR3 is TGTGCCAGCAGCTTAGATGCAGGGTGGTTGGAGCAGTTCTTC.

The V gene is TRBV9, the J gene TRBJ2-5; TRBD2 agrees at 9 bases. Germline CDR1 is SGDLS and CDR2 is YYNGEE. V shed 4 bases and J 5 bases; nucleotides not matched to a gene: 12. The CDR3 sequence is 16 residues long. CDR3 protein: CASSRRGAGGPETQYF. CDR3 bases: TGTGCCAGCAGCCGCCGGGGGGCGGGAGGGCCGGAGACCCAGTACTTC.

The rearrangement links TRBV6-1 to TRBJ1-1; D gene ambiguous. Germline V CDR1 and CDR2: MNHNS, SASEGT. Trimming took 4 bases from V and 0 from J, leaving 3 bases between them. The CDR3 is 12 amino acids. CDR3 sequence: CASSVVNTEAFF. CDR3 in DNA: TGTGCCAGCAGTGTTGTGAACACTGAAGCTTTCTTT.

This clone was counted once. The rearrangement links TRBV5-1 to TRBJ2-3; TRBD2 aligns across 11 bases. Germline loops: CDR1 SGHRS, CDR2 YFSETQ. The CDR3 runs to 17 residues. V gave up 2 bases and J gave up 2 bases; unmatched junction bases: 7. The CDR3 region has the DNA TGCGCCAGCAGCTTTGGTAGCGGGGGGGCAAACACAGATACGCAGTATTTT. It specifies CASSFGSGGANTDTQYF.

CDR3 protein: CASSSPGQPISGANVLTF. As DNA, the CDR3 is TGTGCCAGCAGTTCGCCGGGACAGCCAATCTCTGGGGCCAACGTCCTGACTTTC. The chain couples TRBV27 to TRBJ2-6, with 7 bases fitting TRBD1. Losses at the gene ends were 4 bases for V and 0 bases for J; bases not matched to a gene: 9. Germline assignment: CDR1 MNHEY and CDR2 SMNVEV (reference sequence). This CDR3 has 18 amino acids.

This clone has only one observation. The chain employs TRBV11-2 and TRBJ2-3, with unresolved D. Germline assignment: CDR1 SGHAT and CDR2 FQNNGV. Deletions cut 5 bases from V and 2 bases from J, with 14 bases between. The CDR3 is 15 residues long. CDR3 sequence (DNA): TGTGCCAGCAGCGCAAGTCCGGTTTACACAGATACGCAGTATTTT. Its translation: CASSASPVYTDTQYF.

The chain joins TRBV7-2 to TRBJ2-1; 9 bases match TRBD2. CDR1 and CDR2 (germline): SGHTA, FQGNSA. The CDR3 covers 15 residues. Trimming at V came to 4 bases and at J to 2 bases, leaving 3 bases not matched to a gene. The CDR3 region is CASSSTSGPYNEQFF. The CDR3 region has the DNA TGTGCCAGCAGCTCGACTAGCGGACCCTACAATGAGCAGTTCTTC.

The V call is TRBV29-1, the J call TRBJ2-7; 11 bases are a match to TRBD2. V gave up 4 bases and J gave up 0 bases; unmatched junction bases: 5. Germline V gives CDR1 SQVTM, CDR2 ANQGSEA. The CDR3 is made up of 15 amino acids. The CDR3 region has the DNA TGCAGCGTTGGGCTAGCGGGAGGAAGCTCCTACGAGCAGTACTTC. It codes for CSVGLAGGSSYEQYF.

The rearrangement links TRBV7-2 to TRBJ2-3; 11 bases are a match to TRBD2. Germline CDR1 is SGHTA and CDR2 is FQGNSA. The CDR3 spans 15 residues. V lost 6 bases to trimming and J lost 4 bases; unmatched junction nucleotides: 6. This chain's CDR3 is CASRGIAGGPDTQYF. In DNA form, the CDR3 reads TGTGCCAGCAGGGGGATAGCGGGAGGGCCAGATACGCAGTATTTT.

The rearrangement uses TRBV7-8 and TRBJ2-7, with TRBD2 as a possible D gene (6 bases). Germline V gene data show CDR1 as SGHVS and CDR2 as FQNEAQ. Trimming removed 3 bases from V and 2 bases from J, with 14 bases in between. This CDR3 is built from 15 residues. DNA for the CDR3: TGTGCCAGCAGCTTCCGACGGAGGGATACCTACGAGCAGTACTTC. Translated, it gives CASSFRRRDTYEQYF.

V gene TRBV5-6 combines with J gene TRBJ2-7; 9 bases line up with TRBD1. The CDR3 extends over 14 amino acids. CDR1 is SGHDT, CDR2 YYEEEE, per germline. Trimming removed 4 bases from V and 7 bases from J; junction bases left unmatched: 9. The CDR3 protein is CASSLRDRDMEQYF. CDR3 nucleotides: TGTGCCAGCAGCCTCCGGGACAGGGATATGGAGCAGTACTTC.

V usage is TRBV15 and J usage is TRBJ2-3, with 8 bases that match TRBD1. V was pared by 5 bases and J by 7 bases, with 2 bases of the junction left unmatched. CDR1 and CDR2 from the germline V gene are LNHNV and YYDKDF (reference sequence). The CDR3 covers 12 residues. In nucleotides, the CDR3 is TGTGCCACCAGCGGGGACAGGTATACGCAGTATTTT. Its protein is CATSGDRYTQYF.

The chain links TRBV15 to TRBJ2-1; no reliable D call. Germline V lookup: CDR1 LNHNV, CDR2 YYDKDF (reference sequence). The CDR3 contains 15 residues. V was clipped by 8 bases and J by 0 bases, with 14 bases between them. CDR3 DNA: TGTGCCACCCGGATTGGTGGAAACTCCTACAATGAGCAGTTCTTC. Protein: CATRIGGNSYNEQFF.

The chain combines TRBV9 with TRBJ1-2; perhaps TRBD1 as D (5 bases). The CDR3 sequence is 16 residues long. Trimming took off 3 bases at V and 1 base at J, with 16 bases between the two ends. CDR1 and CDR2 (germline): SGDLS, YYNGEE. The CDR3 sequence is CASSGDLAGYNYGYTF. The CDR3 coding sequence is TGTGCCAGCAGCGGGGACCTAGCAGGATATAACTATGGCTACACCTTC.

V usage is TRBV6-6 and J usage is TRBJ1-2; a weak D match, TRBD1 (5 bases). Deletions cut 3 bases from V and 2 bases from J, with 10 bases between. The CDR3 sequence is 14 residues long. Germline CDR1 and CDR2: MNHNY and SVGAGI (reference sequence). CDR3 residues: CASSYQGANYGYTF. The CDR3 DNA is TGTGCCAGCAGTTATCAGGGAGCGAACTATGGCTACACCTTC.

V gene TRBV19 combines with J gene TRBJ1-2; D possibly corresponds to TRBD1 (5 bases). V dropped 4 bases and J dropped 8 bases, with 17 bases sitting between them. The germline CDR1 and CDR2 sequences are LNHDA and SQIVND (reference sequence). CDR3 length: 14 residues. CDR3 in DNA: TGTGCCAGTAGTAGTACCGGGACGCCCGAGGGCTACACCTTC. Translating gives CASSSTGTPEGYTF.

V gene TRBV28 combines with J gene TRBJ1-2, with D perhaps TRBD1 (5 bases). The V and J ends lost 5 bases and 4 bases respectively, with 20 bases between them. The CDR3 totals 16 residues. Germline CDR1 MDHEN, CDR2 SYDVKM. CDR3 sequence: CASSPRDMGGLYGYTF. CDR3 nucleotide sequence: TGTGCCAGCAGTCCCCGCGACATGGGGGGACTCTATGGCTACACCTTC.

The chain couples TRBV15 to TRBJ2-2; D is undetermined. This CDR3 has 15 amino acids. Germline assignment: CDR1 LNHNV and CDR2 YYDKDF (reference sequence). With 1 base removed from V and 6 bases from J, the gap between germline ends came to 12 bases. The CDR3 DNA reads as TGTGCCACCAGCAGAGGAGTTCAGAGATCCGGGGAGCTGTTTTTT. Protein: CATSRGVQRSGELFF.

This clone was observed once. The chain links TRBV2 to TRBJ1-1; D might be TRBD1 (5 bases). V lost 3 bases and J lost 0, with 11 bases in between. Germline lookup yields CDR1 SNHLY and CDR2 FYNNEI. The CDR3 has 15 residues. The CDR3 is CASSEYRWMNTEAFF. The CDR3 coding sequence is TGTGCCAGCAGTGAGTACAGGTGGATGAACACTGAAGCTTTCTTT.

V usage is TRBV20-1 and J usage is TRBJ2-5; maybe TRBD2 (5 bases). The germline gives CDR1 DFQATT, CDR2 SNEGSKA (reference sequence). The CDR3 length is 11 residues. The V gene lost 2 bases and the J gene lost 7 bases, with 8 bases spanning the gap. CDR3 sequence: CSARTSGTQYF. The DNA of the CDR3 is TGCAGTGCTAGAACAAGCGGGACCCAGTACTTC.

This chain uses TRBV9 with TRBJ2-2; maybe TRBD1 (6 bases). CDR3 length: 16 residues. The V and J ends lost 4 bases and 7 bases respectively, with 20 bases between them. Germline CDR1 reads SGDLS; CDR2 reads YYNGEE. CDR3 amino acids: CASSRDTGYDGGELFF. In DNA form, the CDR3 reads TGTGCCAGCAGCCGGGACACGGGATATGATGGCGGGGAGCTGTTTTTT.

The J gene is TRBJ2-3, the V gene TRBV7-2; 9 nucleotides line up with TRBD2. CDR3 length: 16 amino acids. V dropped 5 bases and J dropped 5; count of bases not matched to a gene: 11. Per germline, CDR1 SGHTA and CDR2 FQGNSA. In DNA form, the CDR3 reads TGTGCCAGCAGCCGGGACGCGGCGGGGGGGCAAGATACGCAGTATTTT. It yields the protein CASSRDAAGGQDTQYF. The full variable domain, with the rest looked up from reference TRBV7-2 and TRBJ2-3, is GAGVSQSPSNKVTEKGKDVELRCDPISGHTALYWYRQSLGQGLEFLIYFQGNSAPDKSGLPSDRFSAERTGGSVSTLTIQRTQQEDSAVYLCASSRDAAGGQDTQYFGPGTRLTVL.

The J gene is TRBJ1-3, the V gene TRBV11-3; tentatively, D is TRBD1 (5 bases). Trimming pared 4 bases from V and 0 bases from J, leaving 10 bases between. The CDR3 has 15 residues. Per germline, CDR1 SGHNT and CDR2 YENEEA. The CDR3 DNA sequence: TGTGCCAGCAGCTCAGGGTTCTCCTCTGGAAACACCATATATTTT. Encoded protein: CASSSGFSSGNTIYF. The full variable domain, its missing parts supplied by reference TRBV11-3 and TRBJ1-3, is EAGVVQSPRYKIIEKKQPVAFWCNPISGHNTLYWYLQNLGQGPELLIRYENEEAVDDSQLPKDRFSAERLKGVDSTLKIQPAELGDSAVYLCASSSGFSSGNTIYFGEGSWLTVV.

This chain joins TRBV7-8 and TRBJ1-5; D gene ambiguous. Germline assignment: CDR1 SGHVS and CDR2 FQNEAQ. V gave up 4 bases and J gave up 5 bases, with 12 bases separating them. The CDR3 is made up of 14 amino acids. CDR3 nucleotides: TGTGCCAGCAGCTATGATATTGACTATCAGCCCCAGCATTTT. Amino acids: CASSYDIDYQPQHF.

V gene TRBV7-9 combines with J gene TRBJ2-1; possibly TRBD1 for D (5 bases). Germline CDR1 SEHNR, CDR2 FQNEAQ (reference sequence). V was trimmed by 6 bases and J by 9 bases, leaving 9 bases between them. The CDR3 is 11 amino acids. The CDR3 region has the DNA TGTGCCAGCAGAAGGACAAGTGAGCAGTTCTTC. This encodes CASRRTSEQFF.